The entry below gives a single T cell receptor (beta chain) sequence along with its context. These data belong to a study of blood T cell repertoires in COVID-19. Across the study: Samples representing acute and convalescent COVID-19 were sourced from the United States, Italy and Spain.

The authors' processing: Amplification of reference gene primers was used by the study to estimate nucleated cell counts. TCRdb's table, derived via immunoSEQ multiplex PCR, lists solely in-frame clones and lacks some. V and J calls plus clone size are reproduced from that table; the DNA served to infer D and trimming. The sample lists about 190,000 clones, around 84% occurring once. The V gene's germline CDR1 is SEHNR and CDR2 FQNEAQ (reference sequence). The CDR3 consists of 12 residues. The V gene end was trimmed by 5 bases and the J gene end by 4 bases; junction bases not matched to a gene: 2. Sequencing was done on a sample of peripheral blood. This chain connects TRBV7-9 to TRBJ2-7; TRBD1 matches at 7 bases. The clonotype originates from a human donor in a cohort sampled during active COVID-19. DNA for the CDR3: TGTGCCAGCAGCGAACAGGGGTACGAGCAGTACGTC. It codes for CASSEQGYEQYV.